Below are 22 T cell receptor beta chains sequenced from a single sample in a study of T cells in Graves' hyperthyroidism and ophthalmopathy. TCR beta CDR3 regions were amplified from RNA. The HTBI primer set drove a first-round RT-PCR of the TCR CDR3. One entry per CDR3 protein, called by TCRdb with MiXCR from the multiplex PCR reads. This sample has about 360,000 distinct CDR3 sequences, with about 12% found just once. Sequencing was done on a sample of blood. These receptors all stem from a woman aged 18-29 years with Graves' hyperthyroidism.

There are many counts of this clonotype. The V call is TRBV19, the J call TRBJ2-1; 8 bases fit TRBD2. V was clipped by 7 bases and J by 10 bases; unmatched bases: 15. The CDR3 has 15 residues. Germline V lookup: CDR1 LNHDA, CDR2 SQIVND (reference sequence). For the CDR3, the DNA is TGTGCCAGTACCCCTCGCGCGGGAGGTTATTCGGAGCAGTTCTTC. Amino acid sequence: CASTPRAGGYSEQFF.

J is TRBJ1-5 and V is TRBV19; the D gene is possibly TRBD1 (6 bases). V dropped 7 bases and J dropped 5 bases, with 9 bases sitting between them. The CDR3 contains 12 residues. The germline gives CDR1 LNHDA, CDR2 SQIVND (reference sequence). The CDR3 is CASNREDQPQHF. CDR3 coding DNA: TGTGCCAGTAACAGGGAGGATCAGCCCCAGCATTTT.

This clonotype was detected many times. The rearrangement joins TRBV7-8 to TRBJ2-5; TRBD2 matches at 15 bases. The CDR3 has 17 amino acids. Germline CDR1 reads SGHVS; CDR2 reads FQNEAQ. The V segment lost 6 bases and the J segment 7 bases; nucleotides outside the gene matches: 12. The CDR3 loop reads CASSPGLAGGLSVTQYF. In nucleotides, the CDR3 is TGTGCCAGCAGTCCAGGACTAGCGGGAGGGCTTTCGGTGACCCAGTACTTC. Looking up the rest from reference TRBV7-8 and TRBJ2-5 gives the full variable domain: GAGVSQSPRYKVAKRGQDVALRCDPISGHVSLFWYQQALGQGPEFLTYFQNEAQLDKSGLPSDRFFAERPEGSVSTLKIQRTQQEDSAVYLCASSPGLAGGLSVTQYFGPGTRLLVL.

This clonotype was seen ten or more times. The chain is built from TRBV7-3 and TRBJ2-1; 9 nucleotides match TRBD2. Losses at the gene ends were 5 bases for V and 7 bases for J; bases not matched to a gene: 15. The CDR3 extends over 17 amino acids. In germline, CDR1 is SGHTA, CDR2 FQGTGA. The chain's CDR3 is CASSPIYGLAHLNEQFF. The CDR3, as DNA: TGTGCCAGCAGCCCGATATACGGACTAGCGCATCTTAATGAGCAGTTCTTC.

This clonotype was picked up a small number of times. V is TRBV7-9 and J is TRBJ2-7; D is unresolved. Germline V gives CDR1 SEHNR, CDR2 FQNEAQ (reference sequence). Trimming pared 1 base from V and 3 bases from J, leaving 10 bases between. The length of the CDR3 is 14 residues. CDR3 DNA sequence: TGTGCCAGCAGCTTAGGTTCAGCTTACTACGAGCAGTACTTC. The encoded protein is CASSLGSAYYEQYF.

The rearrangement joins TRBV4-2 to TRBJ1-2, with TRBD1 matching over 10 bases. The J segment lost 1 base and the V segment lost 0 bases, leaving 5 bases of the junction unmatched. The CDR3 is 17 amino acids. CDR1 is LGHNA and CDR2 is YNFKEQ in the germline V gene. This CDR3 reads CASSQDRGQGVNYGYTF. Written as DNA, the CDR3 is TGTGCCAGCAGCCAAGATAGAGGACAGGGGGTTAACTATGGCTACACCTTC.

This clonotype appeared many times. The chain carries TRBV29-1 and TRBJ2-1; 9 bases are shared with TRBD2. The CDR3 runs to 16 residues. Germline V gene lookup returns CDR1 SQVTM and CDR2 ANQGSEA. The V gene end was trimmed by 1 base and the J gene end by 0 bases; junction bases not matched to a gene: 4. This CDR3 reads CSVEAPAGGSYNEQFF. The CDR3 DNA reads as TGCAGCGTTGAAGCACCAGCGGGGGGCTCCTACAATGAGCAGTTCTTC.

This clonotype occurred many times. The chain employs TRBV7-9 and TRBJ2-1, with 11 bases lining up with TRBD1. Looked up from germline, CDR1 is SEHNR and CDR2 is FQNEAQ (reference sequence). The V and J ends lost 7 bases and 7 bases, in that order; junction bases with no gene match: 9. This CDR3 comprises 15 residues. For the CDR3, the DNA is TGTGCCAGCATTCGGAGTGGGACAGGGGGGAATGAGCAGTTCTTC. Its protein is CASIRSGTGGNEQFF. Together with reference TRBV7-9 and TRBJ2-1, the CDR3 gives the full variable domain: DTGVSQNPRHKITKRGQNVTFRCDPISEHNRLYWYRQTLGQGPEFLTYFQNEAQLEKSRLLSDRFSAERPKGSFSTLEIQRTEQGDSAMYLCASIRSGTGGNEQFFGPGTRLTVL.

This clonotype was counted only a few times. The chain employs TRBV20-1 and TRBJ2-4, with D perhaps given as TRBD1 or TRBD2 (5 bases each). The CDR3 spans 15 residues. Trimming cost V 6 bases and J 4 bases, with 19 bases left between them. Germline CDR1 and CDR2: DFQATT and SNEGSKA (reference sequence). The CDR3 loop is CSALRAGTAKNIQYF. Written as DNA, the CDR3 is TGCAGTGCCCTCCGAGCCGGGACGGCTAAAAACATTCAGTACTTC.

This clonotype was seen repeatedly, ten times or more. The rearrangement joins TRBV5-1 to TRBJ2-7; a weak D match, TRBD2 (6 bases). The CDR3 is 12 residues long. Deletions cut 2 bases from V and 8 bases from J, with 11 bases between. Germline V gene data show CDR1 as SGHRS and CDR2 as YFSETQ. This CDR3 is CASSFRGVQQYF. DNA of the CDR3: TGCGCCAGCAGCTTCCGCGGGGTCCAGCAGTACTTC.

This clonotype was counted many times. This sequence joins TRBV30 and TRBJ2-2, with TRBD1 matching over 9 bases. Germline assignment: CDR1 GTSNPN and CDR2 SVGIG (reference sequence). CDR3 length: 14 residues. Trimming at V came to 5 bases and at J to 6 bases, leaving 7 bases not matched to a gene. DNA of the CDR3: TGTGCCTGGTGGCCGGGACAGGGATCCGGGGAGCTGTTTTTT. Protein sequence: CAWWPGQGSGELFF.

This clonotype was detected ten times or more. This chain links TRBV5-1 with TRBJ2-3; D remains ambiguous. CDR3 length equals 15 residues. From germline, CDR1 is SGHRS and CDR2 YFSETQ. V was cut by 4 bases and J by 2 bases, with 14 bases left in between. The CDR3, as DNA: TGCGCCAGCAGCCAGATCCAGGTGACCACAGATACGCAGTATTTT. Its translation: CASSQIQVTTDTQYF.

J is TRBJ1-6 and V is TRBV20-1; unclear D gene. The germline CDR1 and CDR2 sequences are DFQATT and SNEGSKA (reference sequence). V shed 3 bases and J shed 9 bases, with 12 bases lying between them. CDR3 length: 13 residues. CDR3 nucleotides: TGCAGTGCTAGGGGAAATGGACGTTCACCCCTCCACTTT. It specifies CSARGNGRSPLHF.

The V call is TRBV5-1, the J call TRBJ1-1; 7 positions agree with TRBD1. Germline-derived CDR1 and CDR2 are SGHRS and YFSETQ. The CDR3 length is 15 residues. Trimming took 4 bases from V and 5 from J; bases not matched to a gene: 11. The CDR3 reads CASSQTDRDRTEAFF. CDR3 coding DNA: TGCGCCAGCAGCCAAACTGACAGGGATCGGACTGAAGCTTTCTTT.

This clonotype was counted ten times or more. This sequence joins TRBV18 and TRBJ2-7; D is possibly TRBD2 (5 bases). CDR1 and CDR2 (germline): KGHSH, LQKENI. Deletions cut 1 base from V and 2 bases from J, with 18 bases between. This CDR3 has 17 residues. The CDR3 spells CASSPLETGRVAYEQYF. The CDR3 region has the DNA TGTGCCAGCTCACCACTTGAGACGGGAAGGGTCGCCTACGAGCAGTACTTC.

This clonotype showed up many times. This chain uses TRBV5-4 with TRBJ1-5, with D uncertain. The CDR3 sequence is 15 residues long. The V end was cut by 0 bases, the J end by 9 bases, with 16 bases between. Germline values: CDR1 SGHNT, CDR2 YYREEE (reference sequence). CDR3 amino acids: CASSLDGSPVSPQHF. CDR3 bases: TGTGCCAGCAGCTTGGACGGCTCCCCGGTGTCGCCCCAGCATTTT.

This clonotype was picked up many times. V usage is TRBV28 and J usage is TRBJ1-1; D is undetermined. Germline V gene sequence: CDR1 MDHEN, CDR2 SYDVKM. CDR3 size: 15 residues. Trimming cost V 1 base and J 5 bases, with 14 bases left between them. CDR3 residues: CASSLSVLGRTEAFF. The CDR3 DNA reads TGTGCCAGCAGTTTATCGGTGCTGGGTCGGACTGAAGCTTTCTTT.

This clonotype was found many times. This chain links TRBV5-1 with TRBJ1-2; 9 positions agree with TRBD1. Germline values: CDR1 SGHRS, CDR2 YFSETQ. V lost 4 bases, J lost 4 bases, and 14 bases stayed unmatched. The CDR3 loop spans 17 amino acids. The CDR3 is CASSITQGAHPAYGYTF. The CDR3, as DNA: TGCGCCAGCAGCATTACACAGGGGGCTCATCCGGCCTATGGCTACACCTTC.

In this sample, this clonotype turned up many times. This chain uses TRBV11-2 with TRBJ1-1; possible D gene TRBD1, 5 bases. CDR1 and CDR2 from the germline V gene are SGHAT and FQNNGV. This CDR3 region has 14 residues. Trimming removed 3 bases at V and 2 bases at J, with 10 bases between. In DNA form, the CDR3 reads TGTGCCAGCAGCTTTTGGCAGGGAAACACTGAAGCTTTCTTT. This gives the protein CASSFWQGNTEAFF.

This clonotype came up many times. The chain is built from TRBV27 and TRBJ1-2; D call uncertain. Looked up from germline, CDR1 is MNHEY and CDR2 is SMNVEV (reference sequence). Trimming removed 2 bases from V and 3 bases from J, with 10 bases in between. The CDR3 loop spans 14 amino acids. The CDR3 is CASSLDRRDYGYTF. In DNA, the CDR3 is TGTGCCAGCAGTTTAGACCGGAGGGACTATGGCTACACCTTC.

This clonotype has just a few counts. This chain links TRBV13 with TRBJ2-7; 10 bases fit TRBD1. The V gene end was trimmed by 5 bases and the J gene end by 7 bases; junction bases not matched to a gene: 14. CDR1 and CDR2 from the germline V gene are PRHDT and FYEKMQ (reference sequence). The CDR3 consists of 16 residues. The CDR3 is CASSTSSGTGVAEQYF. The CDR3 nucleotides are TGTGCCAGCAGCACATCCTCCGGGACAGGGGTCGCAGAGCAGTACTTC.

The rearrangement joins TRBV4-2 to TRBJ1-6; D may be TRBD1 (5 bases). Germline V lookup: CDR1 LGHNA, CDR2 YNFKEQ. Trimming removed 1 base from V and 7 bases from J, with 11 bases in between. The CDR3 extends over 15 amino acids. CDR3 sequence: CASSQGSRDNSPLHF. The CDR3 coding sequence is TGTGCCAGCAGCCAAGGGTCCAGGGACAATTCACCCCTCCACTTT.